Presented here are 27 T cell receptor beta chains from one specimen sequenced in a study of T cells in Graves' hyperthyroidism and ophthalmopathy. Researchers amplified the TCR beta CDR3 regions from RNA transcripts. With the HTBI primer set, the TCR CDR3 went through a first round of RT-PCR. TCRdb itself ran the multiplex PCR reads through MiXCR, one entry per CDR3 protein. Here the sample spans fewer than 700,000 distinct CDR3 sequences, roughly 16% being singletons. The sample consisted of blood. The receptors originated from a woman in her twenties or thirties with Graves' hyperthyroidism.

This clonotype was observed many times. The rearrangement links TRBV29-1 to TRBJ2-2, with D possibly being TRBD2 (6 bases). Germline CDR1 is SQVTM and CDR2 is ANQGSEA. The CDR3 has 13 residues. V lost 4 bases to trimming and J lost 1 base, with 7 bases between them. The CDR3 DNA sequence: TGCAGCGTTGTTAGCGGGAACACCGGGGAGCTGTTTTTT. This translates into CSVVSGNTGELFF.

Ten or more counts support this clonotype. The V gene is TRBV7-2, the J gene TRBJ2-7; TRBD2 is a possible D gene (6 bases). Germline CDR1 reads SGHTA; CDR2 reads FQGNSA. The CDR3 consists of 14 residues. V lost 3 bases and J lost 2, with 11 bases in between. The CDR3 DNA sequence: TGTGCCAGCAGCTTGCATAGCGGACCCTACGAGCAGTACTTC. This sequence encodes CASSLHSGPYEQYF.

The CDR3 DNA follows: TGTGCCAGCAGCCAAATTGGTGGGAGTGGAACAGATACGCAGTATTTT. It translates to CASSQIGGSGTDTQYF. The genes are TRBV3-2 and TRBJ2-3; the listed D gene, TRBD2, was not tested against the DNA. TRBV3-2 is termed a pseudogene. CDR3 length: 16 residues.

The chain carries TRBV6-1 and TRBJ1-5; 9 positions agree with TRBD1. Trimming removed 6 bases from V and 5 bases from J; junction bases left unmatched: 8. Germline V CDR1 and CDR2: MNHNS, SASEGT. The CDR3 loop spans 15 amino acids. CDR3 DNA sequence: TGTGCCAGCAGGGGAAAGGGGGACAGGGATCAGCCCCAGCATTTT. The encoded protein is CASRGKGDRDQPQHF.

On this clonotype itself: It may be a read error: a sequence one base away is much more abundant. This chain joins TRBV6-1 and TRBJ2-1; possibly TRBD2 for D (5 bases). The germline V gene encodes CDR1 MNHNS and CDR2 SASEGT. The CDR3 spans 14 residues. Between the trimmed V and J ends, which lost 4 bases and 4 bases, there was a span of 11 bases. CDR3 nucleotides: TGTGCCAGCAGTGGACTTAGCGTTTACAATGAGCAGTTCTTC. Amino acids: CASSGLSVYNEQFF.

This clonotype was seen more than once but under ten times. CDR3 loop: CASTATGNNYGYTF. The CDR3 bases are TGTGCCAGCACCGCGACAGGGAATAACTATGGCTACACCTTC. This chain joins TRBV27 and TRBJ1-2; TRBD1 matches 7 bases. The J segment lost 1 base and the V segment lost 7 bases, leaving 6 bases of the junction unmatched. Germline CDR1 and CDR2: MNHEY and SMNVEV (reference sequence). This CDR3 has 14 amino acids.

This clonotype was observed a few times. This sequence joins TRBV7-6 and TRBJ2-3; TRBD1 might be the D (6 bases). The CDR3 extends over 18 amino acids. V lost 1 base and J lost 1, with 18 bases in between. Germline CDR1 and CDR2: SGHVS and FNYEAQ. The CDR3 spells CASSLGSGANPGTDTQYF. The CDR3 DNA sequence: TGTGCCAGCAGCTTAGGTTCAGGGGCCAACCCAGGCACAGATACGCAGTATTTT. Variable domain in full (rest from reference TRBV7-6 and TRBJ2-3): GAGVSQSPRYKVTKRGQDVALRCDPISGHVSLYWYRQALGQGPEFLTYFNYEAQQDKSGLPNDRFSAERPEGSISTLTIQRTEQRDSAMYRCASSLGSGANPGTDTQYFGPGTRLTVL.

This clonotype was picked up many times. This sequence joins TRBV7-2 and TRBJ2-1; D remains ambiguous. The CDR3 contains 13 residues. Germline V lookup: CDR1 SGHTA, CDR2 FQGNSA. V lost 4 bases to trimming and J lost 4 bases, with 8 bases between them. The CDR3 is CASSYQVYNEQFF. The DNA of the CDR3 is TGTGCCAGCAGCTATCAGGTTTACAATGAGCAGTTCTTC.

This clonotype was counted at least ten times. The chain joins TRBV12-3 or TRBV12-4 to TRBJ2-4, with D possibly being TRBD2 (7 bases). V was trimmed by 3 bases and J by 8 bases, leaving 14 bases between them. CDR3 length: 14 residues. CDR3 protein: CASSFGRGEYIQYF. In DNA form, the CDR3 reads TGTGCCAGCAGTTTTGGGAGGGGGGAGTACATTCAGTACTTC.

The table lists this clonotype with many counts. The gene calls are TRBV6-2 or TRBV6-3 and TRBJ2-7; TRBD2 matches at 8 bases. CDR3 length: 17 amino acids. Unmatched junction bases numbered 12, after V lost 5 bases and J lost 0 bases. The germline V gene encodes CDR1 MNHEY and CDR2 SVGEGT. CDR3 region: CASSPTPTSGSSYEQYF. CDR3 DNA sequence: TGTGCCAGCAGTCCCACTCCAACTAGCGGCAGCTCCTACGAGCAGTACTTC.

The chain combines TRBV6-1 with TRBJ1-5; D is unresolved. Germline assignment: CDR1 MNHNS and CDR2 SASEGT. Trimming pared 7 bases from V and 2 bases from J, leaving 15 bases between. This CDR3 is built from 15 residues. The chain's CDR3 is CASKYSEIGNQPQHF. For the CDR3, the DNA is TGTGCCAGCAAGTACAGCGAGATCGGCAATCAGCCCCAGCATTTT.

This clonotype has only a few counts. The chain has TRBV4-2 and TRBJ2-3; D unclear. Germline CDR1 LGHNA, CDR2 YNFKEQ. Trimming pared 1 base from V and 3 bases from J, leaving 14 bases between. The CDR3 loop spans 16 amino acids. The CDR3 loop reads CASSQALGTPTDTQYF. CDR3 nucleotides: TGTGCCAGCAGCCAAGCTCTGGGAACTCCAACAGATACGCAGTATTTT.

This clonotype was recorded many times. The chain joins TRBV28 to TRBJ2-5, with D possibly matching TRBD1 (5 bases). V dropped 7 bases and J dropped 4 bases, with 13 bases sitting between them. The CDR3 loop spans 13 amino acids. Germline CDR1 MDHEN, CDR2 SYDVKM. CDR3 region: CASTLGQGETQYF. In DNA form, the CDR3 reads TGTGCCAGCACCCTAGGGCAGGGAGAGACCCAGTACTTC.

The J gene is TRBJ2-5, the V gene TRBV4-3; a weak D match, TRBD1 (6 bases). This CDR3 is built from 15 residues. Germline V gene lookup returns CDR1 LGHNA and CDR2 YSLEER. V was shortened by 3 bases and J by 4 bases, with 15 bases between the two germline ends. The CDR3 DNA is TGCGCCAGCAGCCAGACAATACAGGGTCGAGAGACCCAGTACTTC. This codes for CASSQTIQGRETQYF.

This clonotype was observed many times. The chain is built from TRBV27 and TRBJ2-7, with a tentative D call TRBD1 (6 bases). Trimming stripped 3 bases from V and 1 base from J, with 19 bases between. The CDR3 loop spans 17 amino acids. CDR1 is MNHEY, CDR2 SMNVEV, per germline (reference sequence). The CDR3 nucleotides read TGTGCCAGCAGTTTCAAGTTATGGGCCGGGACATCCTACGAGCAGTACTTC. This gives the protein CASSFKLWAGTSYEQYF.

This clonotype has just a few counts. The V call is TRBV20-1, the J call TRBJ2-1; 8 positions match TRBD2. Germline V lookup: CDR1 DFQATT, CDR2 SNEGSKA (reference sequence). This CDR3 is built from 15 residues. With 0 bases clipped from V and 4 bases from J, the junction kept 5 bases outside the gene matches. The CDR3 DNA reads TGCAGTGCTAGAGAGCGGGAGGCAGTGTACAATGAGCAGTTCTTC. This encodes CSAREREAVYNEQFF.

This clonotype was seen many times. The CDR3 sequence: CASSLQDIWSSDTEAFF. The CDR3 DNA sequence: TGTGCCAGCAGTTTACAGGACATTTGGTCCTCTGACACTGAAGCTTTCTTT. The chain employs TRBV28 and TRBJ1-1; a weak D match, TRBD1 (5 bases). CDR1 and CDR2 from the germline V gene are MDHEN and SYDVKM. V shed 2 bases and J shed 3 bases, with 19 bases lying between them. The CDR3 covers 17 residues.

This clonotype was observed a few times. This chain uses TRBV9 with TRBJ2-1; the D is unclear. Deletions cut 0 bases from V and 0 bases from J, with 13 bases between. The length of the CDR3 is 17 residues. Germline-derived CDR1 and CDR2 are SGDLS and YYNGEE. The CDR3 DNA sequence: TGTGCCAGCAGCGTAGGGGGTAGCCCTAGCTCCTACAATGAGCAGTTCTTC. The encoded protein is CASSVGGSPSSYNEQFF. The complete variable domain, with remaining parts taken from reference TRBV9 and TRBJ2-1, reads DSGVTQTPKHLITATGQRVTLRCSPRSGDLSVYWYQQSLDQGLQFLIQYYNGEERAKGNILERFSAQQFPDLHSELNLSSLELGDSALYFCASSVGGSPSSYNEQFFGPGTRLTVL.

This clonotype was seen at least ten times. The rearrangement uses TRBV9 and TRBJ2-1, with D tentatively TRBD2 (5 bases). The CDR3 extends over 15 amino acids. From germline, CDR1 is SGDLS and CDR2 YYNGEE. The ends were cut back, 5 bases at V and 2 bases at J, with 14 bases in the middle. CDR3 coding DNA: TGTGCCAGCAGTGCCGTTAGCGCGGCCTACAATGAGCAGTTCTTC. Its translation is CASSAVSAAYNEQFF.

The rearrangement joins TRBV27 to TRBJ2-1, with 8 bases fitting TRBD2. The J call may be wrong; the DNA end is better matched by TRBJ2-7. Germline-derived CDR1 and CDR2 are MNHEY and SMNVEV (reference sequence). CDR3 size: 15 residues. As DNA, the CDR3 is TGTGCCAGCAGCGCGCGAGCGGGAGTATACAATGAGCAGTACTTC. It yields the protein CASSARAGVYNEQYF.

As regards this clonotype: Compared with germline, one end of the junction differs, possibly owing to a read error. CDR3 protein: CDSSSGGRVYEQYF. The CDR3 DNA sequence: TGTGACAGCAGTTCCGGCGGGAGGGTCTACGAGCAGTACTTC. This sequence joins TRBV27 and TRBJ2-7; 9 bases align to TRBD2. Germline assignment: CDR1 MNHEY and CDR2 SMNVEV (reference sequence). The CDR3 loop spans 14 amino acids.

This clonotype was seen at least ten times. This chain joins TRBV6-2 or TRBV6-3 and TRBJ2-2, with a possible D match to TRBD1 (7 bases). Trimming stripped 6 bases from V and 5 bases from J, with 13 bases between. The length of the CDR3 is 14 residues. Germline V gives CDR1 MNHEY, CDR2 SVGEGT. CDR3 bases: TGTGCCAGCAGACTACCAGGGGGGACCGGGGAGCTGTTTTTT. It codes for CASRLPGGTGELFF.

In its sample, this clonotype was seen a few times. The chain couples TRBV24-1 to TRBJ2-5, with no clear D. Germline V gene sequence: CDR1 KGHDR, CDR2 SFDVKD. The V gene lost 5 bases and the J gene lost 2 bases, with 8 bases spanning the gap. The CDR3 length is 13 residues. The chain's CDR3 is CATSGRWQETQYF. The CDR3 nucleotides are TGTGCCACCAGTGGAAGGTGGCAAGAGACCCAGTACTTC.

Only a few counts were recorded for this clonotype. J is TRBJ2-5 and V is TRBV28; D gene unclear. V lost 5 bases and J 3 bases, leaving 13 bases between the germline ends. The CDR3 extends over 14 amino acids. Germline assignment: CDR1 MDHEN and CDR2 SYDVKM. The CDR3 reads CASSPLGGEETQYF. For the CDR3, the DNA is TGTGCCAGCAGTCCCCTTGGTGGGGAAGAGACCCAGTACTTC.

Here the CDR3 reads CASSVYPGNYGYTF. The CDR3 DNA sequence: TGTGCCAGCAGCGTATACCCGGGAAACTATGGCTACACCTTC. This chain links TRBV9 with TRBJ1-2; D gene ambiguous. Germline V CDR1 and CDR2: SGDLS, YYNGEE. The CDR3 loop spans 14 amino acids. The ends were cut back, 1 base at V and 2 bases at J, with 9 bases in the middle.

This clonotype was counted a few times. The chain carries TRBV18 and TRBJ2-7; 10 bases match TRBD1. V lost 3 bases, J lost 3 bases, and 8 bases stayed unmatched. The CDR3 runs to 16 residues. Germline V gene data show CDR1 as KGHSH and CDR2 as LQKENI. The CDR3 here is CASSPEDRGSIYEQYF. The CDR3 DNA is TGTGCCAGCTCACCCGAGGACAGGGGGTCTATCTACGAGCAGTACTTC.

This clonotype was seen a handful of times. The chain has TRBV27 and TRBJ2-7, with D unresolved. The CDR3 is 12 amino acids. Between the trimmed V and J ends, which lost 7 bases and 3 bases, there was a span of 10 bases. Germline values: CDR1 MNHEY, CDR2 SMNVEV (reference sequence). CDR3: CASTSDGYEQYF. CDR3 in DNA: TGTGCCAGCACCTCCGACGGCTACGAGCAGTACTTC.